Presented here are 21 T cell receptor beta chains from one specimen sequenced in a study of blood T cell repertoires in COVID-19. Generated by immunoSEQ multiplex PCR, the TCRdb table keeps only in-frame clones and is missing some. The sample lists approximately 120,000 clones; around 82% were seen once. The sequenced sample was peripheral blood. Every receptor here comes from a human donor in a cohort sampled during active or convalescent COVID-19.

The V call is TRBV29-1, the J call TRBJ1-1, with D unclear. The CDR3 is made up of 11 amino acids. The germline V gene has CDR1 SQVTM and CDR2 ANQGSEA. Trimming cost V 4 bases and J 4 bases, with 7 bases left between them. The CDR3 DNA follows: TGCAGCGTTGCTCTCCGCACTGAAGCTTTCTTT. This gives the protein CSVALRTEAFF.

The chain has TRBV19 and TRBJ2-1, with 10 nucleotides matching TRBD2. V was pared by 5 bases and J by 3 bases, with 7 bases of the junction left unmatched. Germline assignment: CDR1 LNHDA and CDR2 SQIVND (reference sequence). This CDR3 region has 16 residues. As DNA, the CDR3 is TGTGCCAGTAGTCCGAGGACTAGCGGAAACTACAATGAGCAGTTCTTC. Its translation is CASSPRTSGNYNEQFF.

The genes are TRBV18 and TRBJ1-1; D remains unclear. Trimming left V 5 bases short and J 3 bases short, with 10 bases between. This CDR3 has 13 amino acids. Germline V gives CDR1 KGHSH, CDR2 LQKENI. The CDR3 DNA sequence: TGTGCCAGCTCAGTGAGGGAGGACACTGAAGCTTTCTTT. It encodes CASSVREDTEAFF.

The chain carries TRBV24-1 and TRBJ2-3, with 9 bases lining up with TRBD2. The CDR3 length is 14 residues. Germline V lookup: CDR1 KGHDR, CDR2 SFDVKD. The V gene end was trimmed by 6 bases and the J gene end by 5 bases; junction bases not matched to a gene: 5. The CDR3, as DNA: TGTGCCACCAGTATAGCGGGAGTTAAAGATACGCAGTATTTT. Protein product: CATSIAGVKDTQYF.

In its sample, this clone was seen once. The chain joins TRBV7-9 to TRBJ2-1; 12 bases are shared with TRBD1. Trimming removed 5 bases from V and 7 bases from J; junction bases left unmatched: 6. Germline V gives CDR1 SEHNR, CDR2 FQNEAQ (reference sequence). CDR3 length: 15 amino acids. This CDR3 reads CASSRGTGGRNEQFF. In nucleotides, the CDR3 is TGTGCCAGCAGCCGAGGGACAGGGGGCAGGAATGAGCAGTTCTTC.

The rearrangement joins TRBV27 to TRBJ2-4; 8 positions agree with TRBD1. Germline V gene sequence: CDR1 MNHEY, CDR2 SMNVEV (reference sequence). The CDR3 is 13 residues long. The trim removed 8 bases at V and 6 bases at J, leaving 6 bases unmatched. CDR3 DNA sequence: TGTGCCAGCTCGGACAGGGTGGTAAACATTCAGTACTTC. Translation: CASSDRVVNIQYF.

The rearrangement links TRBV18 to TRBJ2-3, with 11 bases aligning to TRBD1. This CDR3 is built from 15 residues. J lost 4 bases, V lost 1 base, and 1 base had no gene match. Germline V CDR1 and CDR2: KGHSH, LQKENI. CDR3 residues: CASSPQGQGADTQYF. As DNA, the CDR3 is TGTGCCAGCTCACCACAGGGACAGGGGGCAGATACGCAGTATTTT.

The chain combines TRBV4-2 with TRBJ2-2; perhaps TRBD2 as D (5 bases). The V gene lost 0 bases and the J gene lost 2 bases, with 13 bases spanning the gap. The CDR3 contains 17 residues. Germline V gene sequence: CDR1 LGHNA, CDR2 YNFKEQ. Here the CDR3 DNA reads TGTGCCAGCAGCCAAGATTGGGGTAGCGTAAACACCGGGGAGCTGTTTTTT. It translates to CASSQDWGSVNTGELFF.

The gene calls are TRBV11-2 and TRBJ2-1; no reliable D call. Trimming left V 1 base short and J 2 bases short, with 9 bases between. This CDR3 is 15 amino acids long. Germline assignment: CDR1 SGHAT and CDR2 FQNNGV. CDR3 protein: CASSLGGLPYNEQFF. The CDR3 coding sequence is TGTGCCAGCAGCTTAGGCGGTCTGCCCTACAATGAGCAGTTCTTC.

V and J are TRBV7-2 and TRBJ2-5; 14 bases are shared with TRBD2. This CDR3 is built from 16 residues. The germline V gene has CDR1 SGHTA and CDR2 FQGNSA. The ends lost 8 bases at V and 4 bases at J; junction bases unmatched: 9. CDR3 DNA: TGTGCCAGCTCCTACCCAGGACTAGCGGGAGGAGAGACCCAGTACTTC. Translation gives CASSYPGLAGGETQYF.

The CDR3 DNA reads TGTGCCAGCAGTTTTCAGCCAGCGGGAGGCATAGATACGCAGTATTTT. It yields the protein CASSFQPAGGIDTQYF. This sequence joins TRBV28 and TRBJ2-3, with TRBD2 identical over 9 bases. Germline V gene data show CDR1 as MDHEN and CDR2 as SYDVKM. The trim removed 3 bases at V and 5 bases at J, leaving 9 bases unmatched. The CDR3 sequence is 16 residues long. Drawing the rest from reference TRBV28 and TRBJ2-3, the complete variable domain is DVKVTQSSRYLVKRTGEKVFLECVQDMDHENMFWYRQDPGLGLRLIYFSYDVKMKEKGDIPEGYSVSREKKERFSLILESASTNQTSMYLCASSFQPAGGIDTQYFGPGTRLTVL.

The V gene is TRBV29-1, the J gene TRBJ2-3; 8 bases map to TRBD2. This CDR3 has 14 residues. Germline V lookup: CDR1 SQVTM, CDR2 ANQGSEA. J was trimmed by 4 bases and V by 4 bases; bases with no gene match: 7. The CDR3 DNA sequence: TGCAGCGTTGTAGGTCTAGCGGGCCCAGATACGCAGTATTTT. Its protein product is CSVVGLAGPDTQYF.

The chain carries TRBV7-8 and TRBJ2-3, with D hard to call. Trimming shortened V by 5 bases and J by 6 bases, and 9 bases separated the two germline ends. The CDR3 consists of 12 residues. CDR1 SGHVS and CDR2 FQNEAQ come from the germline V gene. This chain's CDR3 is CASSAARDTQYF. The CDR3, as DNA: TGTGCCAGCAGCGCTGCCAGGGATACGCAGTATTTT.

This clone turned up a few times. V and J are TRBV10-2 and TRBJ2-2; 8 bases align to TRBD2. CDR1 is WSHSY, CDR2 SAAADI, per germline. The CDR3 has 14 amino acids. V lost 3 bases to trimming and J lost 8 bases; unmatched junction nucleotides: 5. The CDR3 DNA reads TGCGCCAGCAGTGATGTGGTAGCGGGAGGGGAGCTGTTTTTT. It encodes CASSDVVAGGELFF.

The CDR3 DNA reads as TGTGCCAGCAGCGTAGCTCTTACAGCTACTGAAGCTTTCTTT. It translates to CASSVALTATEAFF. This rearrangement joins TRBV9 to TRBJ1-1; the D is unclear. With 0 bases removed from V and 5 bases from J, the gap between germline ends came to 11 bases. The length of the CDR3 is 14 residues. Germline CDR1 is SGDLS and CDR2 is YYNGEE.

This clone has just one count. The chain recombines TRBV6-5 with TRBJ2-3; D is unclear. The CDR3 covers 15 residues. The V end lost 3 bases, the J end lost 8 bases, and 18 bases lay between the germline ends. Germline assignment: CDR1 MNHEY and CDR2 SVGAGI. CDR3 region: CASSYSLELYRTQYF. The CDR3 DNA sequence: TGTGCCAGCAGTTATAGTCTAGAATTGTACCGTACGCAGTATTTT.

The chain combines TRBV6-5 with TRBJ2-2, with 7 nucleotides matching TRBD2. CDR1 is MNHEY and CDR2 is SVGAGI in the germline V gene. V shed 6 bases, J shed 2 bases, and the junction held 6 bases outside the gene matches. The CDR3 runs to 15 residues. The CDR3: CASRRGTTNTGELFF. The CDR3 DNA reads as TGTGCCAGCAGACGCGGGACTACCAACACCGGGGAGCTGTTTTTT.

This clone was observed once. The DNA of the CDR3 is TGTGCCAGCAGTGGACAGGGAATTCAGCCCCAGCATTTT. It is translated as CASSGQGIQPQHF. The rearrangement links TRBV6-6 to TRBJ1-5; TRBD1 agrees at 8 bases. V was pared by 5 bases and J by 6 bases, with 3 bases of the junction left unmatched. The CDR3 is made up of 13 amino acids. In germline, CDR1 is MNHNY, CDR2 SVGAGI (reference sequence).

This chain uses TRBV27 with TRBJ2-5; the match to TRBD2 covers 9 bases. The CDR3 is 16 amino acids. Germline CDR1 is MNHEY and CDR2 is SMNVEV (reference sequence). The trim removed 7 bases at V and 2 bases at J, leaving 11 bases unmatched. The CDR3 DNA reads TGTGCCAGCATGTTAGCGGGAGCTACGGGGCAAGAGACCCAGTACTTC. As protein: CASMLAGATGQETQYF.

This clone appeared once. This chain joins TRBV4-3 and TRBJ2-1; D unresolved. CDR3 length: 16 residues. The V gene's germline CDR1 is LGHNA and CDR2 YSLEER. Between the trimmed V and J ends, which lost 0 bases and 7 bases, there was a span of 16 bases. The CDR3 loop is CASSQDLDLRYNEQFF. As DNA, the CDR3 is TGCGCCAGCAGCCAAGACCTAGACTTGAGGTATAATGAGCAGTTCTTC.

This clone appeared a few times. The chain carries TRBV7-9 and TRBJ2-7, with TRBD2 as a possible D gene (5 bases). Germline V CDR1 and CDR2: SEHNR, FQNEAQ (reference sequence). CDR3 size: 11 residues. Trimming removed 6 bases from V and 6 bases from J, with 9 bases in between. In DNA, the CDR3 is TGTGCCAGCAGAAGGGAGCGCGAGCAGTACTTC. Its translation: CASRREREQYF.